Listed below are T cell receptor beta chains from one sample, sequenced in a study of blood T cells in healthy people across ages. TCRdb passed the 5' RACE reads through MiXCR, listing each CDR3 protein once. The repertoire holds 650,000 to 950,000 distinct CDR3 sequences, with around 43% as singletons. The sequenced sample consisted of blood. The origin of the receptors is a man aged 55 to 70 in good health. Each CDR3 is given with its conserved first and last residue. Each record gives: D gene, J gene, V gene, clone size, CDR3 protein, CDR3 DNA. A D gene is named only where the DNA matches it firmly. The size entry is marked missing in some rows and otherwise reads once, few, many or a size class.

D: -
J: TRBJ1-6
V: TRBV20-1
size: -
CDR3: CSASKGNSPLHF
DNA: TGCAGTGCTAGTAAGGGTAATTCACCCCTCCACTTT

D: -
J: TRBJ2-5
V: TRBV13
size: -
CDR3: CASSRGRPVETQYF
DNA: TGTGCCAGCAGCCGGGGCAGGCCTGTGGAGACCCAGTACTTC

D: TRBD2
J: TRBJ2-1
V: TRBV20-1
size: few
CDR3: CSATANRLAGVLGSYNEQFF
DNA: TGCAGTGCTACCGCCAACCGACTAGCGGGGGTTTTGGGCTCCTACAATGAGCAGTTCTTC

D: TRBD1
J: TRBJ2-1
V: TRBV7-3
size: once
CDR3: CASSSRTGSEQFF
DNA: TGTGCCAGCAGCTCTCGGACAGGGTCCGAGCAGTTCTTC

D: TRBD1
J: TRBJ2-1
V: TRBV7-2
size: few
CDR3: CASSKTGGGYEQFF
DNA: TGTGCCAGCAGCAAGACAGGGGGCGGGTATGAGCAGTTCTTC

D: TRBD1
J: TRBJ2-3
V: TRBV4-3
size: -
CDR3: CASSQDRLGQSSTDTQYF
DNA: TGCGCCAGCAGCCAAGACCGCCTGGGACAGTCTAGCACAGATACGCAGTATTTT

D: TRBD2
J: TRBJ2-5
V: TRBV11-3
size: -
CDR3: CASSSRTSGGARGETQYF
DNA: TGTGCCAGCAGCTCCCGGACTAGCGGGGGGGCGAGGGGAGAGACCCAGTACTTC

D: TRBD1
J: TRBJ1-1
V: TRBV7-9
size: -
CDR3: CASTTGDREDTEAFF
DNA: TGTGCCAGCACCACCGGGGACAGGGAGGACACTGAAGCTTTCTTT

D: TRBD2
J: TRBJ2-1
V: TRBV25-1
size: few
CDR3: CASSEYSAGVAVNEQFF
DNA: TGTGCCAGCAGTGAATACTCTGCGGGGGTCGCCGTAAATGAGCAGTTCTTC

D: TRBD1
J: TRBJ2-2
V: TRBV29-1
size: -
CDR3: CSGGQGSTGELFF
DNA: TGCAGCGGAGGACAGGGGAGCACCGGGGAGCTGTTTTTT

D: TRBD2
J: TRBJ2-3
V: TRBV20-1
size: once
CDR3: CSASSGGARADTQYF
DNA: TGCAGTGCTAGTAGCGGGGGGGCCAGGGCAGATACGCAGTATTTT

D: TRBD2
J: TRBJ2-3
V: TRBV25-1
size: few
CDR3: CASSERLAGSTDTQYF
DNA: TGTGCCAGCAGTGAAAGGCTAGCGGGAAGCACAGATACGCAGTATTTT

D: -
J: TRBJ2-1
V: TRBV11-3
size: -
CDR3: CASSSYRGGEQFF
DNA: TGTGCCAGCAGTTCTTACAGAGGCGGTGAGCAGTTCTTC

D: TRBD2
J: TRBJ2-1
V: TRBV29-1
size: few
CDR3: CSAGTIYNEQFF
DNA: TGCAGCGCCGGGACTATCTACAATGAGCAGTTCTTC

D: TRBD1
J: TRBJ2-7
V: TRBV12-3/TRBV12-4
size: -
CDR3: CAGSSRGNRGSEQYF
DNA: TGTGCCGGCAGCTCCCGAGGGAACAGGGGCAGCGAGCAGTACTTC

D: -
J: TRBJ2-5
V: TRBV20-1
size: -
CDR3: CSATVKETQYF
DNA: TGCAGTGCTACCGTTAAAGAGACCCAGTACTTC

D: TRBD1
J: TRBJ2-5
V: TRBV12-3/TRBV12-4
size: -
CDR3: CVSRRTGEETQYF
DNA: TGTGTCAGCAGACGGACAGGGGAAGAGACCCAGTACTTC

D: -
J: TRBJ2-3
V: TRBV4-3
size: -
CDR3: CASSQDVVGTDTQYF
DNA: TGCGCCAGCAGCCAAGACGTGGTGGGCACAGATACGCAGTATTTT

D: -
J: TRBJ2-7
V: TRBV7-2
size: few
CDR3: CASSLSPALSYEQYF
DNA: TGTGCCAGCAGCTTATCTCCCGCCCTCTCCTACGAGCAGTACTTC

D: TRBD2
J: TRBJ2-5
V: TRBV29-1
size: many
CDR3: CSVEASGVYQETQYF
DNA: TGCAGCGTTGAGGCTAGCGGGGTGTACCAAGAGACCCAGTACTTC

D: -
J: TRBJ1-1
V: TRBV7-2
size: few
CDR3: CASSLAGPAMNTEAFF
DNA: TGTGCCAGCAGCTTAGCGGGTCCGGCGATGAACACTGAAGCTTTCTTT

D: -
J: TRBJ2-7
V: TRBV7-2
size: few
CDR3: CASSYDTNPSYEQYF
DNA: TGTGCCAGCAGCTACGACACTAACCCCTCCTACGAGCAGTACTTC

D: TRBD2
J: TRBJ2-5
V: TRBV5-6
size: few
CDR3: CASSFRTSGGGTQYF
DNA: TGTGCCAGCAGCTTTCGGACTAGCGGGGGAGGGACCCAGTACTTC

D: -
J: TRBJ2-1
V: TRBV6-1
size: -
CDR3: CASTIVVSLVYNEQFF
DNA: TGTGCCAGCACCATTGTGGTGTCGTTGGTTTACAATGAGCAGTTCTTC

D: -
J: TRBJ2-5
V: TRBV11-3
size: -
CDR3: CASSLAGAVQETQYF
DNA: TGTGCCAGCAGCTTAGCGGGGGCCGTCCAAGAGACCCAGTACTTC